This T cell receptor (beta chain) was documented in a study of T cells in Graves' hyperthyroidism and ophthalmopathy. Regarding the study as a whole: Among thyroid clonotypes expanded above 0.001, most also appeared in blood.

Absence of ophthalmopathy progression within 18 months defined stable Graves' hyperthyroidism. With a duration under 2 months, the hyperthyroidism was newly diagnosed in patients aged 18 to 65. It was RNA transcripts that yielded the amplified TCR beta CDR3 regions. HTBI primers drove first-round RT-PCR of the TCR CDR3. Via MiXCR, TCRdb re-called the multiplex PCR reads, giving one row per CDR3 protein. The sample records a few hundred thousand distinct CDR3 sequences, around 46% being singletons. About this clonotype: Its matching antigen is unknown.

Germline CDR1 is LNHNV and CDR2 is YYDKDF (reference sequence). Unmatched junction bases numbered 7, after V lost 8 bases and J lost 0 bases. The CDR3 runs 16 residues. The TCR originated in a woman younger than 30 with Graves' hyperthyroidism. J is TRBJ2-6 and V is TRBV15; 7 bases fit TRBD1. The sequenced material came from peripheral blood or thyroid tissue (not recorded which). This CDR3 reads CATGTESDSGANVLTF. The CDR3 DNA reads TGTGCCACCGGGACAGAGAGCGACTCTGGGGCCAACGTCCTGACTTTC.